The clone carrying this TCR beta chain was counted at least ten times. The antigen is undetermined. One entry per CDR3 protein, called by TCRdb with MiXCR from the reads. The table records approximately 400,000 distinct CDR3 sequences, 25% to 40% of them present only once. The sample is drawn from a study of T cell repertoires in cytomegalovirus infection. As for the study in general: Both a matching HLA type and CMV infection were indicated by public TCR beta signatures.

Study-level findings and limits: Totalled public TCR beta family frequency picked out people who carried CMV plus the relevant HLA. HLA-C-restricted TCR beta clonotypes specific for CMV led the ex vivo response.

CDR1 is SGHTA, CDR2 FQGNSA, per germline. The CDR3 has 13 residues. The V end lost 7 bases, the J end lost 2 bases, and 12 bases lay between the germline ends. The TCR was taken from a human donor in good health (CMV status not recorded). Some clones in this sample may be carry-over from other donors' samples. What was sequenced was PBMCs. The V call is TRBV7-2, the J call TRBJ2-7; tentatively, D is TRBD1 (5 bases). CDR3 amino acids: CASTGRGTYEQYF. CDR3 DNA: TGTGCCAGCACCGGAAGGGGCACCTACGAGCAGTACTTC.